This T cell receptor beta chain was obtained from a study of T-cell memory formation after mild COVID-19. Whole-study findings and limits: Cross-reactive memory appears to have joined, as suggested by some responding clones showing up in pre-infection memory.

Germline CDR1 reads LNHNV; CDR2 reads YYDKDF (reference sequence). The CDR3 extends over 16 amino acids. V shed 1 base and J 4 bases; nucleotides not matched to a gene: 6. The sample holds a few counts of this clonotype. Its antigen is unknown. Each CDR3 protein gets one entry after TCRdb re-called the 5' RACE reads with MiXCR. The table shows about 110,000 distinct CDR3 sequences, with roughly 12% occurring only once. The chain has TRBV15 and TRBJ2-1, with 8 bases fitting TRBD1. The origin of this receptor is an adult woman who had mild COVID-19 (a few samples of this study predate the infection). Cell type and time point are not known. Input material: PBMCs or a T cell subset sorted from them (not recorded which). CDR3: CATSRVGTGVYNEQFF. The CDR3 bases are TGTGCCACCAGCAGAGTGGGGACAGGTGTTTACAATGAGCAGTTCTTC.